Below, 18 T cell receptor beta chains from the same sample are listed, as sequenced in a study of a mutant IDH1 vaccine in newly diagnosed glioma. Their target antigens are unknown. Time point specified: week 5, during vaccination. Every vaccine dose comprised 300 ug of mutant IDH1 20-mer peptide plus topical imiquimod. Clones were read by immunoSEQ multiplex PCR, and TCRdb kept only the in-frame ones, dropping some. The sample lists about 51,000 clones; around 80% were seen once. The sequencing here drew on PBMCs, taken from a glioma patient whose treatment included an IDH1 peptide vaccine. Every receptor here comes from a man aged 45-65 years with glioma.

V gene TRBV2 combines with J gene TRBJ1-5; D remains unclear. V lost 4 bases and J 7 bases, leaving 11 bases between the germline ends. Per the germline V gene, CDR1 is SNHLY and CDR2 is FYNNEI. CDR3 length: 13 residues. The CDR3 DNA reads TGTGCCAGCAGTGGCGACAAGGGCCAGCCCCAGCATTTT. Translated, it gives CASSGDKGQPQHF.

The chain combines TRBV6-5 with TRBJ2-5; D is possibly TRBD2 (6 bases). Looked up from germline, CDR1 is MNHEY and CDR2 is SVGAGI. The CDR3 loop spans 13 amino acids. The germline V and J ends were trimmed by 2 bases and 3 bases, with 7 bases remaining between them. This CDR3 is CASSYREKETQYF. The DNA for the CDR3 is TGTGCCAGCAGTTACCGGGAGAAAGAGACCCAGTACTTC.

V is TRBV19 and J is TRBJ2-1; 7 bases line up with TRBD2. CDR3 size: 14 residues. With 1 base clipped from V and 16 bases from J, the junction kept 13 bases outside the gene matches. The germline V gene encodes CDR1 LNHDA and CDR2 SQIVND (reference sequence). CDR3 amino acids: CASSIGNRDYHAFF. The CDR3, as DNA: TGTGCCAGTAGTATAGGCAACCGGGACTATCACGCCTTCTTC.

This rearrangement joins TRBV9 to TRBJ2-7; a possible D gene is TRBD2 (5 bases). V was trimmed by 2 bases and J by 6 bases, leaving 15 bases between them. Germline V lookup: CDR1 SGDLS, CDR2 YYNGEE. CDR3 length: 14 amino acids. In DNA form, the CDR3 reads TGTGCCAGCAGCGTCCGGACTCAAGAATCCGAGCAGTACTTC. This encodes CASSVRTQESEQYF.

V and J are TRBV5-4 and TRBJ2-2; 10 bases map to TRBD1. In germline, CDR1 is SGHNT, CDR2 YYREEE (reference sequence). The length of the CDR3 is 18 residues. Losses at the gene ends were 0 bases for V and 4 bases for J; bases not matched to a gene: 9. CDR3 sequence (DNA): TGTGCCAGCAGCTTGGCGGGCCCAGGACAGGGGGGCACCGGGGAGCTGTTTTTT. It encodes CASSLAGPGQGGTGELFF.

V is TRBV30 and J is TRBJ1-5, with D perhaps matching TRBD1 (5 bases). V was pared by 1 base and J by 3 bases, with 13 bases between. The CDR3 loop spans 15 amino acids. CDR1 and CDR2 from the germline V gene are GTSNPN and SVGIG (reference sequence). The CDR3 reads CAWSGGQSFNQPQHF. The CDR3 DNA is TGTGCCTGGAGTGGAGGACAAAGTTTCAATCAGCCCCAGCATTTT.

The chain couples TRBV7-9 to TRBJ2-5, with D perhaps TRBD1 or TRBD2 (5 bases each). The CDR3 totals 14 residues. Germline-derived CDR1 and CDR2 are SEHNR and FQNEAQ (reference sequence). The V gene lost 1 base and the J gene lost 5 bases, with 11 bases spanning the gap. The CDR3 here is CASSLGGSWETQYF. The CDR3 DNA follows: TGTGCCAGCAGCTTAGGGGGGTCATGGGAGACCCAGTACTTC.

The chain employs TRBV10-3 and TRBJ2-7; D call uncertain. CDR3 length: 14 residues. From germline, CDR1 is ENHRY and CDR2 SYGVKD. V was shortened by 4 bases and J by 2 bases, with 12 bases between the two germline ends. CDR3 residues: CAISVSSPAYEQYF. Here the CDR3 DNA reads TGTGCCATCAGTGTTTCGTCACCAGCCTACGAGCAGTACTTC.

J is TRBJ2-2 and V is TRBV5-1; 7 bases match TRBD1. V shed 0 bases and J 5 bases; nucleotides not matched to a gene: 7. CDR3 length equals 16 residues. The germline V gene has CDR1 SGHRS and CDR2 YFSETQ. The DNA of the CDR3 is TGCGCCAGCAGCTTGGAGGGGGCGCTGGGAACCGGGGAGCTGTTTTTT. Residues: CASSLEGALGTGELFF.

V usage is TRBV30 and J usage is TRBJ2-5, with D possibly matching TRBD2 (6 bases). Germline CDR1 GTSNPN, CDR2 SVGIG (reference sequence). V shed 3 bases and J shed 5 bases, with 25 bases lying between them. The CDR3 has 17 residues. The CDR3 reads CAWSPPIWTNLTETQYF. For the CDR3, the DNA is TGTGCCTGGAGCCCCCCAATCTGGACTAACCTCACGGAGACCCAGTACTTC.

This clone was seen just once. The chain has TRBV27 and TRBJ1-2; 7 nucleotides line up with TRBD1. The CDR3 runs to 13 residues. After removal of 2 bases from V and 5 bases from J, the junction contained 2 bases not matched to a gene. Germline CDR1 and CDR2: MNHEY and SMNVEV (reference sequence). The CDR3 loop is CASSLGTAYGYTF. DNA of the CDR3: TGTGCCAGCAGTTTAGGGACAGCATATGGCTACACCTTC.

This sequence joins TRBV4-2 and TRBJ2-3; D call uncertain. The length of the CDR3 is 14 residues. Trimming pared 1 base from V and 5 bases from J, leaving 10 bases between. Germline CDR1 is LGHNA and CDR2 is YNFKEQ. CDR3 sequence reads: CASSQAGRLDTQYF. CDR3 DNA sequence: TGTGCCAGCAGCCAAGCCGGCAGACTAGATACGCAGTATTTT.

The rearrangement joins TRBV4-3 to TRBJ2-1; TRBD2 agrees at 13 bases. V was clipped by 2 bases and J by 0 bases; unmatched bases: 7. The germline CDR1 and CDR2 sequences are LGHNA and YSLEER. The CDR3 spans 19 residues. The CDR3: CASSQPRTSGGASYNEQFF. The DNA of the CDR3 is TGCGCCAGCAGCCAACCAAGGACTAGCGGGGGAGCCTCCTACAATGAGCAGTTCTTC.

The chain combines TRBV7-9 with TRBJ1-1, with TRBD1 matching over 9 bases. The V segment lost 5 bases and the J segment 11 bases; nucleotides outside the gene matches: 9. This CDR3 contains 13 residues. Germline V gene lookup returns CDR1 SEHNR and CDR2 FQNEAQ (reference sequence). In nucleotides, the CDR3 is TGTGCCAGCAGCCGGGGGACAGGGAGGAGGGCTTTCTTT. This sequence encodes CASSRGTGRRAFF.

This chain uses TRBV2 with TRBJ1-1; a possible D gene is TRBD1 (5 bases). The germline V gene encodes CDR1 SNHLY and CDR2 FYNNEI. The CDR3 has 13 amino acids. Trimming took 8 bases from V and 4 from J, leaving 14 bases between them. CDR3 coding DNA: TGTGCCAGCCGGGGTGTTCAGGGCACTGAAGCTTTCTTT. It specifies CASRGVQGTEAFF.

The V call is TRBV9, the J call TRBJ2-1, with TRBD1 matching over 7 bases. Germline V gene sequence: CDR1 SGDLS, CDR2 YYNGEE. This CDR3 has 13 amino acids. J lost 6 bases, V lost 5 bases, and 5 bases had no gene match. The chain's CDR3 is CASSLTGLNEQFF. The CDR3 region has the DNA TGTGCCAGCAGTTTGACAGGGCTCAATGAGCAGTTCTTC.

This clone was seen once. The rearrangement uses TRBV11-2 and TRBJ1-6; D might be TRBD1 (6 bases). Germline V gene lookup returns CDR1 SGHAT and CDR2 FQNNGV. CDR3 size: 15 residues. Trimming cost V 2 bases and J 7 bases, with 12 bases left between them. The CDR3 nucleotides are TGTGCCAGCAGCTTACGAGGGAGGGGGAATTCACCCCTCCACTTT. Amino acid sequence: CASSLRGRGNSPLHF.

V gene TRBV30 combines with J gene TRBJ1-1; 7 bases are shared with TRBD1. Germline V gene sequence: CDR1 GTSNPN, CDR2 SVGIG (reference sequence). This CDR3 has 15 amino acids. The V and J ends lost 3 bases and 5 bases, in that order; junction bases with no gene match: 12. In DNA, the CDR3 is TGTGCCTGGAGCGCCCGGGCAGGGGGAGCAACTGAAGCTTTCTTT. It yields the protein CAWSARAGGATEAFF.